Detailed here is one TCR beta chain. Together with a sample-barcoded 5' primer, a J-beta primer mix was included in a second PCR lasting roughly 6 to 12 cycles. TCRdb recomputed calls from the 5' RACE reads with MiXCR, one row per CDR3 protein. The sample lists fewer than 2,000,000 distinct CDR3 sequences; 35% to 50% were seen once. This entry comes from a study of blood T cells in healthy people across ages. The CDR3 consists of 15 residues. V was cut by 5 bases and J by 5 bases, with 18 bases left in between. Germline V gene sequence: CDR1 MDHEN, CDR2 SYDVKM. This sequence originates from a human donor in good health. The chain carries TRBV28 and TRBJ2-5; perhaps TRBD1 as D (6 bases). Material for sequencing was blood. The CDR3 is CASSQTSGERETQYF. In DNA form, the CDR3 reads TGTGCCAGCAGTCAAACTTCAGGGGAGAGGGAGACCCAGTACTTC.